The next 18 T cell receptor beta chains were all read from a single sample in a study of Graves' ophthalmopathy and Graves' hyperthyroidism. The authors amplified TCR beta CDR3 regions, and they did so from RNA transcripts for repertoire sequencing. RT-PCR was first run with HTBI primers, then multiplex PCR in a second round. One entry per CDR3 protein, called by TCRdb with MiXCR from the multiplex PCR reads. The sample includes around 1,200,000 distinct CDR3 sequences, about two fifths of them seen just once. Sample: peripheral blood or thyroid tissue (not recorded which). These receptors came from an adult man with Graves' hyperthyroidism.

In its sample, this clonotype was seen many times. V usage is TRBV6-6 and J usage is TRBJ2-5, with D unclear. This CDR3 has 10 residues. The germline V gene has CDR1 MNHNY and CDR2 SVGAGI (reference sequence). V lost 2 bases and J lost 8, with 3 bases in between. CDR3 sequence reads: CASSYPTQYF. The CDR3 DNA sequence: TGTGCCAGCAGTTACCCAACCCAGTACTTC.

This clonotype was detected many times. This chain connects TRBV7-9 to TRBJ1-2; 8 bases fit TRBD1. Looked up from germline, CDR1 is SEHNR and CDR2 is FQNEAQ (reference sequence). The CDR3 runs 16 residues. V lost 4 bases, J lost 3 bases, and 10 bases stayed unmatched. The CDR3 loop is CASSSQDRELYYGYTF. As DNA, the CDR3 is TGTGCCAGCAGCTCCCAGGACAGGGAACTATACTATGGCTACACCTTC.

The rearrangement uses TRBV10-2 and TRBJ2-7, with D possibly matching TRBD2 (5 bases). The V and J ends lost 6 bases and 3 bases respectively, with 18 bases between them. Germline CDR1 WSHSY, CDR2 SAAADI. This CDR3 is 15 amino acids long. CDR3 residues: CASSVAGSGLYEQYF. CDR3 DNA: TGCGCCAGCAGCGTTGCCGGGTCAGGACTCTACGAGCAGTACTTC.

Notes on this clonotype: At one end, the junction sequence differs from germline, possibly due to a read error. This chain links TRBV11-2 with TRBJ2-7; D not resolved. Per germline, CDR1 SGHAT and CDR2 FQNNGV. This CDR3 is 18 amino acids long. The CDR3: CAGSLFPEIHYYEYGQYF. Here the CDR3 DNA reads TGTGCCGGCAGCTTATTCCCTGAAATCCACTACTACGAGTACGGACAGTACTTC.

In regard to this clonotype: Because the CDR3 is missing its conserved closing phenylalanine or tryptophan, this is likely a read error. Because the CDR3's place on the DNA is in doubt, the DNA is left out and the CDR3 is given as listed by TCRdb. The J gene is TRBJ2-7, the V gene TRBV5-4; the D call in the table, TRBD1, was not verified against the DNA. Looked up from germline, CDR1 is SGHNT and CDR2 is YYREEE (reference sequence). The CDR3 has 8 residues if both end residues are counted. CDR3 region: CASSFDSI.

About this clonotype itself: The CDR3 does not close with the conserved phenylalanine or tryptophan, likely indicating a read error. Because the CDR3's place on the DNA is in doubt, the DNA is left out and the CDR3 is given as listed by TCRdb. This chain joins TRBV5-1 and TRBJ1-6; the listed D gene, TRBD1, was not tested against the DNA. Germline-derived CDR1 and CDR2 are SGHRS and YFSETQ. From its first to its last residue, the CDR3 has 8 amino acids. CDR3 region: CASSSPGA.

For this clonotype: A much larger clone differs by one base, so this may be a read error. The chain carries TRBV10-3 and TRBJ2-2; unclear D gene. Germline CDR1 reads ENHRY; CDR2 reads SYGVKD. Trimming pared 11 bases from V and 0 bases from J, leaving 10 bases between. The CDR3 sequence is 13 residues long. The CDR3 DNA reads TGTGCCGTCGCAACGGCGAACACCGGGGAGCTGTTTTTT. Protein sequence: CAVATANTGELFF.

Remarks on this clonotype: This may be a read error, as it is one base from a much larger clone. The chain employs TRBV10-3 and TRBJ1-4; D possibly corresponds to TRBD1 (5 bases). The length of the CDR3 is 16 residues. Germline-derived CDR1 and CDR2 are ENHRY and SYGVKD. Trimming shortened V by 4 bases and J by 0 bases, and 12 bases separated the two germline ends. CDR3 amino acids: CAISGSPQATNEKLFF. As DNA, the CDR3 is TGTGCCATCAGTGGCTCCCCACAGGCAACTAATGAAAAACTGTTTTTT.

This clonotype was recorded once. This may arise from a read error, as a much more abundant clone is one base away. Without the conserved terminal phenylalanine or tryptophan, this CDR3 likely stems from a read error. The chain employs TRBV7-2 and TRBJ2-2, with 10 bases lining up with TRBD2. There are 16 residues in the CDR3. Germline V gene data show CDR1 as SGHTA and CDR2 as FQGNSA. With V trimmed by 1 base and J by 4 bases, 3 bases remained unmatched. The DNA for the CDR3 is TGTGCCAGCAGCTTAGTAGCGGGAGGAATCACCGGGGAGCTGTTTCTT. This gives the protein CASSLVAGGITGELFL.

Ten or more counts support this clonotype. The gene calls are TRBV29-1 and TRBJ1-6; TRBD1 aligns across 8 bases. V trimming: 7 bases; J trimming: 7 bases; junction bases outside the gene matches: 6. Germline V gene data show CDR1 as SQVTM and CDR2 as ANQGSEA. The CDR3 is 13 amino acids. The CDR3 region is CSARQGTNSPLHF. The CDR3 coding sequence is TGCAGCGCCAGACAGGGGACAAATTCACCCCTCCACTTT.

For the CDR3, the DNA is TGCAGCGTGGATCTTGGGGGGGCCTCCTATGGCTACACCTTC. Translated: CSVDLGGASYGYTF. The rearrangement links TRBV29-1 to TRBJ2-6; maybe TRBD1 (6 bases). The end of the DNA aligns better with TRBJ1-2, so the J call may be wrong. The CDR3 has 14 amino acids. The germline V gene encodes CDR1 SQVTM and CDR2 ANQGSEA.

Only a few counts were recorded for this clonotype. At one of its ends the junction is not consistent with the germline gene, which may arise from a read error. The chain employs TRBV5-1 and TRBJ2-7; D may be TRBD2 (6 bases). This CDR3 is 15 amino acids long. Germline assignment: CDR1 SGHRS and CDR2 YFSETQ. The CDR3 DNA follows: TGTGCCAGCAGTTCCTCGGGAGCTAGCTCCTACGAGCAGTACTTC. Protein product: CASSSSGASSYEQYF.

This clonotype was seen at least ten times. This sequence joins TRBV6-1 and TRBJ1-2; 7 nucleotides agree with TRBD1. The germline V gene has CDR1 MNHNS and CDR2 SASEGT. J was trimmed by 0 bases and V by 10 bases; bases with no gene match: 5. The CDR3 loop spans 13 amino acids. For the CDR3, the DNA is TGTGCCACCTCGACAGGGACTAACTATGGCTACACCTTC. Its protein product is CATSTGTNYGYTF.

V usage is TRBV7-9 and J usage is TRBJ2-5; 8 nucleotides line up with TRBD1. V dropped 4 bases and J dropped 5; count of bases not matched to a gene: 6. The CDR3 is 14 amino acids. Germline V CDR1 and CDR2: SEHNR, FQNEAQ (reference sequence). The CDR3 is CASSSVDRDETQYF. The CDR3 DNA sequence: TGTGCCAGCAGCTCCGTGGACAGGGACGAGACCCAGTACTTC.

This clonotype showed up many times. This sequence joins TRBV5-1 and TRBJ1-5; D gene uncertain. The CDR3 is 13 residues long. V gave up 3 bases and J gave up 3 bases, with 7 bases separating them. Germline CDR1 reads SGHRS; CDR2 reads YFSETQ. CDR3 DNA sequence: TGCGCCAGCAGCTGGCAGCCCAATCAGCCCCAGCATTTT. Translation: CASSWQPNQPQHF.

On this clonotype: The junction and the germline gene differ at one end; a read error may be behind it. The chain couples TRBV7-9 to TRBJ1-5; D is undetermined. The CDR3 length is 12 residues. CDR1 SEHNR and CDR2 FQNEAQ come from the germline V gene (reference sequence). CDR3 coding DNA: TGCGCCACCATATGTGGCTCAAGGCCCCAGCATTTT. Its translation: CATICGSRPQHF. The full variable domain, completed using reference TRBV7-9 and TRBJ1-5, is DTGVSQNPRHKITKRGQNVTFRCDPISEHNRLYWYRQTLGQGPEFLTYFQNEAQLEKSRLLSDRFSAERPKGSFSTLEIQRTEQGDSAMYLCATICGSRPQHFGDGTRLSIL.

This clonotype was seen ten or more times. The DNA for the CDR3 is TGCAGTGCTAGGGGACAGAGCAATCAGCCCCAGCATTTT. Protein product: CSARGQSNQPQHF. The rearrangement uses TRBV20-1 and TRBJ1-5; the match to TRBD1 covers 7 bases. Germline assignment: CDR1 DFQATT and CDR2 SNEGSKA (reference sequence). The CDR3 has 13 amino acids. V shed 3 bases, J shed 1 base, and the junction held 0 bases outside the gene matches.

This rearrangement joins TRBV5-1 to TRBJ1-1, with D unresolved. The CDR3 has 13 residues. The V and J ends lost 0 bases and 9 bases respectively, with 12 bases between them. Per germline, CDR1 SGHRS and CDR2 YFSETQ. The CDR3 sequence is CASSLDLGAQAFF. Written as DNA, the CDR3 is TGCGCCAGCAGCTTGGACCTCGGTGCTCAAGCTTTCTTT. The full variable domain, rest sourced from reference TRBV5-1 and TRBJ1-1, is KAGVTQTPRYLIKTRGQQVTLSCSPISGHRSVSWYQQTPGQGLQFLFEYFSETQRNKGNFPGRFSGRQFSNSRSEMNVSTLELGDSALYLCASSLDLGAQAFFGQGTRLTVV.